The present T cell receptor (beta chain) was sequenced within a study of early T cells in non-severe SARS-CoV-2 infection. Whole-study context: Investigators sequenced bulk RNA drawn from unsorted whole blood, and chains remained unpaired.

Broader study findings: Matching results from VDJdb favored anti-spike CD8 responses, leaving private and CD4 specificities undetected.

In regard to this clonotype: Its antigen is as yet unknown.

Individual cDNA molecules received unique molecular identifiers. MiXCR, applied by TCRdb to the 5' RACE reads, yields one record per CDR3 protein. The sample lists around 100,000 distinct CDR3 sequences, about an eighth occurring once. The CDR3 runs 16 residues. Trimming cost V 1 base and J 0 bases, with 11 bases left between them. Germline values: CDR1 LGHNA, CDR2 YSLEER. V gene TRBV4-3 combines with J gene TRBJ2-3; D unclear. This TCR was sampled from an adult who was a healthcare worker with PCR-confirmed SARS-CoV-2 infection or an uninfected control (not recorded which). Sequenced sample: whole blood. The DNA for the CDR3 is TGCGCCAGCAGCCAAGTGGTAGGGCGTAGCACAGATACGCAGTATTTT. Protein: CASSQVVGRSTDTQYF.